These 27 T cell receptor beta chains were all obtained from the same sample, sequenced in a study of cytomegalovirus exposure and HLA in healthy donors. The study ran its PCR with 60 Vbeta and 13 Jbeta primers. Sequencing used immunoSEQ multiplex PCR; TCRdb keeps in-frame clones, though not all of them. The profile covers around 150,000 clones, with 60% to 75% appearing a single time and 1.6% taken by the ten largest. Sequenced sample: PBMCs. Receptors were obtained from a human donor in good health.

The chain couples TRBV11-3 to TRBJ1-1, with 7 bases fitting TRBD1. Germline lookup yields CDR1 SGHNT and CDR2 YENEEA. V was pared by 4 bases and J by 0 bases, with 14 bases of the junction left unmatched. CDR3 length equals 18 residues. In nucleotides, the CDR3 is TGTGCCAGCAGCTCCCTCTCGGGCCGAGGGGGCATGAACACTGAAGCTTTCTTT. Translating it yields CASSSLSGRGGMNTEAFF.

J is TRBJ2-5 and V is TRBV6-5, with 10 bases fitting TRBD2. The last part of the DNA fits TRBJ2-7 better; the J call may be wrong. This CDR3 spans 14 amino acids. Germline V gene sequence: CDR1 MNHEY, CDR2 SVGAGI. The CDR3 spells CASSLAGGPYEQYF. As DNA, the CDR3 is TGTGCCAGCAGTTTAGCGGGAGGACCCTACGAGCAGTACTTC.

The chain combines TRBV7-2 with TRBJ2-7, with 9 bases fitting TRBD2. CDR3 length equals 17 residues. V trimming: 4 bases; J trimming: 1 base; junction bases outside the gene matches: 11. Germline CDR1 reads SGHTA; CDR2 reads FQGNSA. The CDR3 here is CASSSEFSGSGSYEQYF. For the CDR3, the DNA is TGTGCCAGCAGCTCAGAATTTAGCGGGAGTGGGTCCTACGAGCAGTACTTC. The complete variable domain, with remaining parts taken from reference TRBV7-2 and TRBJ2-7, reads GAGVSQSPSNKVTEKGKDVELRCDPISGHTALYWYRQSLGQGLEFLIYFQGNSAPDKSGLPSDRFSAERTGGSVSTLTIQRTQQEDSAVYLCASSSEFSGSGSYEQYFGPGTRLTVT.

This rearrangement joins TRBV5-1 to TRBJ2-5; 13 positions match TRBD2. V gave up 3 bases and J gave up 7 bases; unmatched junction bases: 6. The CDR3 runs 15 residues. Germline V gene lookup returns CDR1 SGHRS and CDR2 YFSETQ. The CDR3 nucleotides read TGCGCCAGCAGCTCCGGGACTAGCGGGGATTGGACCCAGTACTTC. It is translated as CASSSGTSGDWTQYF.

This clone was recorded once. The genes are TRBV5-4 and TRBJ2-5; 7 bases line up with TRBD1. The V and J ends lost 3 bases and 4 bases, in that order; junction bases with no gene match: 12. The CDR3 sequence is 16 residues long. Germline V lookup: CDR1 SGHNT, CDR2 YYREEE (reference sequence). CDR3 sequence reads: CASSSAKRTGGETQYF. Written as DNA, the CDR3 is TGTGCCAGCAGCTCGGCTAAACGGACAGGCGGAGAGACCCAGTACTTC.

The chain is built from TRBV12-5 and TRBJ1-2, with TRBD1 identical over 9 bases. Germline V lookup: CDR1 LGHNT, CDR2 FRNRAP. The junction had 18 bases not matched to a gene; V was cut back by 0 bases and J by 4 bases. The CDR3 runs to 20 residues. CDR3 bases: TGTGCTAGTGGTTTGGTACTTGAGAAACCGGGACAGGGTGGTTCCTATGGCTACACCTTC. Its translation: CASGLVLEKPGQGGSYGYTF.

The chain employs TRBV12-5 and TRBJ1-2; 8 nucleotides match TRBD1. The V segment lost 3 bases and the J segment 3 bases; nucleotides outside the gene matches: 12. CDR1 is LGHNT, CDR2 FRNRAP, per germline. This CDR3 is built from 17 residues. DNA for the CDR3: TGTGCTAGTGGTTTCCCGACGGACAGGGATGTAGACTATGGCTACACCTTC. It yields the protein CASGFPTDRDVDYGYTF.

The V gene is TRBV29-1, the J gene TRBJ2-1, with D unresolved. Germline V CDR1 and CDR2: SQVTM, ANQGSEA. The V gene lost 6 bases and the J gene lost 4 bases, with 7 bases spanning the gap. The CDR3 contains 11 residues. The CDR3 nucleotides read TGCAGCGTCAGACAATACAATGAGCAGTTCTTC. Translation: CSVRQYNEQFF.

Only a few counts were recorded for this clone. The rearrangement links TRBV18 to TRBJ1-5; D possibly corresponds to TRBD1 (6 bases). Germline CDR1 KGHSH, CDR2 LQKENI. Trimming cost V 10 bases and J 5 bases, with 18 bases left between them. The CDR3 consists of 14 residues. The CDR3 reads CATSITGKDQPQHF. The CDR3 region has the DNA TGTGCCACCTCTATTACAGGGAAGGATCAGCCCCAGCATTTT.

The genes are TRBV7-9 and TRBJ1-1; D not certain. There are 12 residues in the CDR3. V gave up 5 bases and J gave up 4 bases, with 8 bases separating them. Germline CDR1 and CDR2: SEHNR and FQNEAQ (reference sequence). CDR3 residues: CASSPSGTEAFF. CDR3 DNA: TGTGCCAGCAGCCCGTCCGGCACTGAAGCTTTCTTT. Full variable domain (remainder filled in from reference TRBV7-9 and TRBJ1-1): DTGVSQNPRHKITKRGQNVTFRCDPISEHNRLYWYRQTLGQGPEFLTYFQNEAQLEKSRLLSDRFSAERPKGSFSTLEIQRTEQGDSAMYLCASSPSGTEAFFGQGTRLTVV.

The V gene is TRBV4-1, the J gene TRBJ2-7; no clear D gene. CDR3 length: 13 residues. V shed 0 bases and J shed 2 bases, with 5 bases lying between them. Germline V CDR1 and CDR2: MGHRA, YSYEKL. CDR3 nucleotide sequence: TGCGCCAGCAGCCAAGAACGCGCCTACGAGCAGTACTTC. Its protein product is CASSQERAYEQYF.

This rearrangement joins TRBV6-5 to TRBJ2-7, with 10 positions matching TRBD1. Germline values: CDR1 MNHEY, CDR2 SVGAGI. This CDR3 has 14 residues. V trimming: 6 bases; J trimming: 5 bases; junction bases outside the gene matches: 7. CDR3 amino acids: CASSPGQGLNEQYF. CDR3 DNA sequence: TGTGCCAGCAGCCCGGGACAGGGGTTGAACGAGCAGTACTTC.

The chain recombines TRBV28 with TRBJ2-3; maybe TRBD2 (6 bases). V was trimmed by 3 bases and J by 1 base, leaving 14 bases between them. The germline V gene has CDR1 MDHEN and CDR2 SYDVKM. The CDR3 spans 16 residues. The CDR3 loop is CASSLTSPSGTDTQYF. CDR3 DNA sequence: TGTGCCAGCAGTTTGACGTCACCTAGCGGCACAGATACGCAGTATTTT.

The CDR3 reads CASSSHRGTDTQYF. The CDR3 nucleotides read TGTGCCAGCAGCTCCCACAGGGGCACAGATACGCAGTATTTT. The chain combines TRBV5-8 with TRBJ2-3, with TRBD1 as a possible D gene (6 bases). Per the germline V gene, CDR1 is SGHTS and CDR2 is YDEGEE. The CDR3 has 14 residues. Trimming took off 3 bases at V and 1 base at J, with 9 bases between the two ends. Full variable domain (outside the CDR3, taken from reference TRBV5-8 and TRBJ2-3): EAGVTQSPTHLIKTRGQQATLRCSPISGHTSVYWYQQALGLGLQFLLWYDEGEERNRGNFPPRFSGRQFPNYSSELNVNALELEDSALYLCASSSHRGTDTQYFGPGTRLTVL.

The genes are TRBV5-1 and TRBJ2-7; D gene uncertain. The CDR3 has 16 residues. CDR1 and CDR2 (germline): SGHRS, YFSETQ. Trimming left V 1 base short and J 2 bases short, with 16 bases between. Written as DNA, the CDR3 is TGCGCCAGCAGCTTGTCCCCCCCCATCGGTCCCTACGAGCAGTACTTC. Translation: CASSLSPPIGPYEQYF.

This clone was detected a few times. The genes are TRBV9 and TRBJ2-7, with D maybe TRBD2 (6 bases). Trimming took off 0 bases at V and 1 base at J, with 11 bases between the two ends. Per germline, CDR1 SGDLS and CDR2 YYNGEE. The CDR3 runs to 15 residues. The CDR3, as DNA: TGTGCCAGCAGCGTAGGGGGCGGGAATTCCTACGAGCAGTACTTC. Protein product: CASSVGGGNSYEQYF. Full variable domain (outside the CDR3, taken from reference TRBV9 and TRBJ2-7): DSGVTQTPKHLITATGQRVTLRCSPRSGDLSVYWYQQSLDQGLQFLIQYYNGEERAKGNILERFSAQQFPDLHSELNLSSLELGDSALYFCASSVGGGNSYEQYFGPGTRLTVT.

This clone was detected a few times. As DNA, the CDR3 is TGTGCCAGCAGTCCCACAGGGTCCAACCAAGAGACCCAGTACTTC. Translating gives CASSPTGSNQETQYF. The chain uses TRBV5-6 and TRBJ2-5, with D maybe TRBD1 (6 bases). The CDR3 covers 15 residues. The germline CDR1 and CDR2 sequences are SGHDT and YYEEEE. Between the trimmed V and J ends, which lost 5 bases and 0 bases, there was a span of 14 bases.

J is TRBJ2-2 and V is TRBV7-6, with D possibly TRBD2 on 5 matching bases. With 5 bases removed from V and 5 bases from J, the gap between germline ends came to 12 bases. Germline values: CDR1 SGHVS, CDR2 FNYEAQ. The CDR3 extends over 14 amino acids. The CDR3 nucleotides are TGTGCCAGCAGCGCCGGAACTAGGACCGGGGAGCTGTTTTTT. Protein product: CASSAGTRTGELFF.

The chain has TRBV9 and TRBJ2-5; 11 nucleotides agree with TRBD2. The CDR3 covers 18 residues. With 4 bases clipped from V and 5 bases from J, the junction kept 16 bases outside the gene matches. Per germline, CDR1 SGDLS and CDR2 YYNGEE. CDR3 nucleotide sequence: TGTGCCAGCAGCCTCACCCCGGCGGGACTAGCGGAGCAGGAGACCCAGTACTTC. Protein product: CASSLTPAGLAEQETQYF.

The gene calls are TRBV9 and TRBJ2-1, with 8 bases lining up with TRBD2. CDR1 is SGDLS and CDR2 is YYNGEE in the germline V gene. The junction had 12 bases not matched to a gene; V was cut back by 4 bases and J by 6 bases. The CDR3 totals 16 residues. The CDR3 region is CASSSTPGLDTNEQFF. The CDR3, as DNA: TGTGCCAGCAGCTCCACACCGGGACTAGATACCAATGAGCAGTTCTTC.

The V and J genes are TRBV9 and TRBJ1-1; 9 nucleotides line up with TRBD1. The CDR3 has 17 residues. V lost 0 bases, J lost 4 bases, and 10 bases stayed unmatched. The germline gives CDR1 SGDLS, CDR2 YYNGEE. The CDR3 sequence is CASSVGIGDRVATEAFF. As DNA, the CDR3 is TGTGCCAGCAGCGTAGGGATAGGGGACAGGGTGGCCACTGAAGCTTTCTTT.

J is TRBJ2-7 and V is TRBV5-1, with 7 bases aligning to TRBD1. The germline V gene has CDR1 SGHRS and CDR2 YFSETQ. V gave up 0 bases and J gave up 0 bases; unmatched junction bases: 3. The CDR3 spans 15 residues. Written as DNA, the CDR3 is TGCGCCAGCAGCTTGGGACAGGGAAACTCCTACGAGCAGTACTTC. It codes for CASSLGQGNSYEQYF. Based on the CDR3 plus reference TRBV5-1 and TRBJ2-7, the full variable domain is KAGVTQTPRYLIKTRGQQVTLSCSPISGHRSVSWYQQTPGQGLQFLFEYFSETQRNKGNFPGRFSGRQFSNSRSEMNVSTLELGDSALYLCASSLGQGNSYEQYFGPGTRLTVT.

The chain recombines TRBV19 with TRBJ2-1, with 7 bases lining up with TRBD1. This CDR3 has 16 residues. Germline V CDR1 and CDR2: LNHDA, SQIVND (reference sequence). Trimming cost V 1 base and J 5 bases; bases outside gene matches: 8. The CDR3 is CASSIGVRDRHNEQFF. For the CDR3, the DNA is TGTGCCAGTAGTATAGGGGTCCGGGACAGACACAATGAGCAGTTCTTC.

V and J are TRBV19 and TRBJ2-7, with D possibly matching TRBD1 (5 bases). Between the trimmed V and J ends, which lost 5 bases and 0 bases, there was a span of 8 bases. This CDR3 region has 13 residues. Germline V gene sequence: CDR1 LNHDA, CDR2 SQIVND (reference sequence). This chain's CDR3 is CASSPDNSYEQYF. In DNA, the CDR3 is TGTGCCAGTAGTCCGGACAACTCCTACGAGCAGTACTTC.

The rearrangement joins TRBV27 to TRBJ2-1; 13 bases are a match to TRBD2. V was clipped by 0 bases and J by 2 bases; unmatched bases: 4. The V gene's germline CDR1 is MNHEY and CDR2 SMNVEV (reference sequence). This CDR3 has 18 amino acids. CDR3 amino acids: CASSLSGGLAGPYNEQFF. The CDR3 DNA follows: TGTGCCAGCAGTTTATCGGGGGGACTAGCGGGACCCTACAATGAGCAGTTCTTC.

The gene calls are TRBV2 and TRBJ1-1; the match to TRBD1 covers 7 bases. CDR3 length equals 15 residues. Germline assignment: CDR1 SNHLY and CDR2 FYNNEI. V shed 6 bases and J 1 base; nucleotides not matched to a gene: 8. The CDR3 loop is CASSVTGSRNTEAFF. CDR3 sequence (DNA): TGTGCCAGCAGCGTGACAGGGTCGAGGAACACTGAAGCTTTCTTT. Combining the CDR3 with reference TRBV2 and TRBJ1-1 gives the whole variable domain EPEVTQTPSHQVTQMGQEVILRCVPISNHLYFYWYRQILGQKVEFLVSFYNNEISEKSEIFDDQFSVERPDGSNFTLKIRSTKLEDSAMYFCASSVTGSRNTEAFFGQGTRLTVV.

This clone has just a few counts. The chain couples TRBV27 to TRBJ1-4, with 9 bases matching TRBD1. Germline-derived CDR1 and CDR2 are MNHEY and SMNVEV (reference sequence). The CDR3 totals 15 residues. The junction had 11 bases not matched to a gene; V was cut back by 11 bases and J by 4 bases. The CDR3 DNA reads as TGTGCCTCTTCAGGACAGGGGTTGAATAATGAAAAACTGTTTTTT. Translated: CASSGQGLNNEKLFF.